These T cell receptor beta chains were read from a single sample in a study of pediatric ulcerative colitis. Libraries were prepared by immunoSEQ multiplex PCR; TCRdb keeps only in-frame clonotypes and omits some of them. The sample has tens of thousands of clones, about 69% seen once. The sequenced sample was gut tissue. These receptors were taken from a boy between 10 and 17 years old with severe ulcerative colitis. CDR3s leave out the opening cysteine and the closing phenylalanine or tryptophan. The order of the fields is V gene, CDR3 protein.

v_gene: TRBV10-1; CDR3aa: ASSESNAGANVLT
v_gene: TRBV6-1; CDR3aa: ASSEIWTMNTEAF
v_gene: TRBV7-4; CDR3aa: ASSPGTGRNGPSGTRTYEQY
v_gene: TRBV6-4; CDR3aa: ASSVDSGNSDTQY
v_gene: TRBV21-1; CDR3aa: ASKLAGSLSESYNEQF
v_gene: TRBV5-5; CDR3aa: ASSLGRSGYAQETQY
v_gene: TRBV5-6; CDR3aa: ASSLPTGATQY
v_gene: TRBV18; CDR3aa: ASSPWGYEQY
v_gene: TRBV11-3; CDR3aa: ASSALAGLNTGELF
v_gene: TRBV10-1; CDR3aa: ASSGLEKDEQY
v_gene: TRBV7-8; CDR3aa: ASSSRQATEAF
v_gene: TRBV29-1; CDR3aa: SVEGGQGAPRELF
v_gene: TRBV5-1; CDR3aa: ASSLEGDTQY
v_gene: TRBV6-6; CDR3aa: ASSPGLVSGF
v_gene: TRBV4-2; CDR3aa: ASSQALGTESYEQY
v_gene: TRBV6-1; CDR3aa: ASSRTTGANVLT
v_gene: TRBV30; CDR3aa: AWSQGDSRGNTIY
v_gene: TRBV4-3; CDR3aa: ASSQARLVGEVEQF
v_gene: TRBV10-3; CDR3aa: AISQGDNEQY
v_gene: TRBV6-1; CDR3aa: ASRRGQPANYGYT
v_gene: TRBV6-5; CDR3aa: ASSYSGNEQF
v_gene: TRBV2; CDR3aa: ASSEGRGTEAF
v_gene: TRBV27; CDR3aa: ASSLGTSGRAGVGNEQF
v_gene: TRBV11-3; CDR3aa: ASSSGVSGEQY
v_gene: TRBV7-2; CDR3aa: ASSPRTSGSLEQF
v_gene: TRBV6-1; CDR3aa: ASNRGGGNQPQH
v_gene: TRBV7-2; CDR3aa: ASSLSGDTQY
v_gene: TRBV18; CDR3aa: ASSRSGTGDYEQF
v_gene: TRBV30; CDR3aa: AWKKGTAGILYGYT
v_gene: TRBV4-2; CDR3aa: ASSQEDSESDTQY
v_gene: TRBV18; CDR3aa: ASSPAPAGPPETQY
v_gene: TRBV19; CDR3aa: ASSIDGTSGRNEQF
v_gene: TRBV5-1; CDR3aa: ASSSPSGSVETQY
v_gene: TRBV7-9; CDR3aa: ASSLRWGDYEQY
v_gene: TRBV28; CDR3aa: ASSPTPDRASYGYT
v_gene: TRBV6-4; CDR3aa: ASSDSTSGSDTQY
v_gene: TRBV7-9; CDR3aa: ASSLAASYNEQF
v_gene: TRBV20-1; CDR3aa: SARGGTEAF
v_gene: TRBV10-2; CDR3aa: ASSEGQGSYEQY
v_gene: TRBV7-9; CDR3aa: ASSLSPGTATYEQY
v_gene: TRBV5-6; CDR3aa: ASSLGTSTYEQY
v_gene: TRBV6-6; CDR3aa: ASSYGGLQTTDTQY
v_gene: TRBV6-5; CDR3aa: ASSYVSRGKAF
v_gene: TRBV5-1; CDR3aa: ASSFTSGREFDEQF
v_gene: TRBV7-9; CDR3aa: ASSDRDYLRYEQY
v_gene: TRBV7-9; CDR3aa: ASSRTNEQF
v_gene: TRBV21-1; CDR3aa: ASSKDGPRQGHRGYT
v_gene: TRBV6-1; CDR3aa: ASKTDRGNFYEQY
v_gene: TRBV7-2; CDR3aa: ASSLALGLAGSISYEQY
v_gene: TRBV11-2; CDR3aa: ASRGTGLAGKETQY
v_gene: TRBV19; CDR3aa: ATDKGQGGPDTQY
v_gene: TRBV4-2; CDR3aa: ASSPGLDVNEQF
v_gene: TRBV6-1; CDR3aa: ASAWGDVRTDTQY
v_gene: TRBV14; CDR3aa: ASSLGPTVYHEQY
v_gene: TRBV10-3; CDR3aa: ASGQGARDNEQF
v_gene: TRBV5-1; CDR3aa: ASSLEGLAGVDEQY
v_gene: TRBV27; CDR3aa: ASSLGKGGPQH
v_gene: TRBV5-6; CDR3aa: ASSILADPQF
v_gene: TRBV6-1; CDR3aa: ASGEGDQPQH